These T cell receptor beta chains were read from a single sample in a study of blood T cell repertoires in COVID-19. Generated by immunoSEQ multiplex PCR, the TCRdb table keeps only in-frame clones and is missing some. Of 120,000 to 150,000 clones in the sample, around 84% were seen once. The sequenced material came from peripheral blood. The receptors come from a young man with COVID-19, enrolled during active disease. CDR3s include the opening cysteine and the closing phenylalanine or tryptophan. The D gene is left open where the match is weak. Expanded clones are given a class, and other clones once, few, many or no size at all.

CDR3nt: TGTGCCAGCAGGGAGGACCAAAACACCATATATTTT
CDR3aa: CASREDQNTIYF
abundance: NA
j_gene: TRBJ1-3
v_gene: TRBV12-3/TRBV12-4
d_gene: NA

CDR3nt: TGTGCCAGTAGTTCCCAGGAGGGACTCAATGAGCAGTTCTTC
CDR3aa: CASSSQEGLNEQFF
abundance: few
j_gene: TRBJ2-1
v_gene: TRBV19
d_gene: NA

CDR3nt: TGTGCCAGTAGTATTCGCCCGAGCTATGGCTACACCTTC
CDR3aa: CASSIRPSYGYTF
abundance: NA
j_gene: TRBJ1-2
v_gene: TRBV19
d_gene: NA

CDR3nt: TGTGCCAGCAGTTTATTGGCCCTAGCGGGAGAGACCCAGTACTTC
CDR3aa: CASSLLALAGETQYF
abundance: few
j_gene: TRBJ2-5
v_gene: TRBV27
d_gene: TRBD2

CDR3nt: TGTGCCAGTAGTAGCGGGAGCTATCGAACAGATACGCAGTATTTT
CDR3aa: CASSSGSYRTDTQYF
abundance: NA
j_gene: TRBJ2-3
v_gene: TRBV19
d_gene: TRBD2

CDR3nt: TGTGCCACCAGTGATGCTGGACTAGATGGATTTAATGAGCAGTTCTTC
CDR3aa: CATSDAGLDGFNEQFF
abundance: few
j_gene: TRBJ2-1
v_gene: TRBV24-1
d_gene: TRBD2

CDR3nt: TGTGCCTGGAGTGTTGGACTTCCCACAGATACGCAGTATTTT
CDR3aa: CAWSVGLPTDTQYF
abundance: NA
j_gene: TRBJ2-3
v_gene: TRBV30
d_gene: NA

CDR3nt: TGCGCCAGCAGCTTGGAAGTCGGGGTGACTGAAGCTTTCTTT
CDR3aa: CASSLEVGVTEAFF
abundance: NA
j_gene: TRBJ1-1
v_gene: TRBV5-1
d_gene: NA

CDR3nt: TGTGCCACCAGTGATTCGGGACAGGTCTACGAGCAGTACTTC
CDR3aa: CATSDSGQVYEQYF
abundance: NA
j_gene: TRBJ2-7
v_gene: TRBV24-1
d_gene: TRBD1

CDR3nt: TGTGCCAGTAGTGCTCCGGGAGAGTACAATGAGCAGTTCTTC
CDR3aa: CASSAPGEYNEQFF
abundance: NA
j_gene: TRBJ2-1
v_gene: TRBV19
d_gene: NA

CDR3nt: TGTGCCAGCAGTTTAGGGCCCATGGGCAATCAGCCCCAGCATTTT
CDR3aa: CASSLGPMGNQPQHF
abundance: NA
j_gene: TRBJ1-5
v_gene: TRBV28
d_gene: NA

CDR3nt: TGCGCCAGCAGCCCTGGACAACCTAACACCGGGGAGCTGTTTTTT
CDR3aa: CASSPGQPNTGELFF
abundance: NA
j_gene: TRBJ2-2
v_gene: TRBV5-1
d_gene: NA

CDR3nt: TGCAGCGTTGAAAAGGGCGGGAGATCCTACAATGAGCAGTTCTTC
CDR3aa: CSVEKGGRSYNEQFF
abundance: NA
j_gene: TRBJ2-1
v_gene: TRBV29-1
d_gene: TRBD2

CDR3nt: TGTGCCAGCAGTTTAGGGCAGTCCGCGGAAAAACTGTTTTTT
CDR3aa: CASSLGQSAEKLFF
abundance: NA
j_gene: TRBJ1-4
v_gene: TRBV27
d_gene: NA

CDR3nt: TGCAGTGCTGGAGGGACTAGCGGGAGGGATTTT
CDR3aa: CSAGGTSGRDF
abundance: NA
j_gene: TRBJ2-3
v_gene: TRBV20-1
d_gene: TRBD2

CDR3nt: TGTGCCAGCAGTTTCCCCCGCTATGGCTACACCTTC
CDR3aa: CASSFPRYGYTF
abundance: NA
j_gene: TRBJ1-2
v_gene: TRBV12-3/TRBV12-4
d_gene: NA

CDR3nt: TGTGCCAGCAGCTTGGACCAGGGATTGAGGTACAATGAGCAGTTCTTC
CDR3aa: CASSLDQGLRYNEQFF
abundance: once
j_gene: TRBJ2-1
v_gene: TRBV5-6
d_gene: NA

CDR3nt: TGTGCCAGCACCCGGGGTTTTTACACTGAAGCTTTCTTT
CDR3aa: CASTRGFYTEAFF
abundance: few
j_gene: TRBJ1-1
v_gene: TRBV12-3/TRBV12-4
d_gene: NA

CDR3nt: TGTGCCAGCAGTGAGCCGCGGGCTTATGGTCCTGAGCAGTTCTTC
CDR3aa: CASSEPRAYGPEQFF
abundance: NA
j_gene: TRBJ2-1
v_gene: TRBV11-2
d_gene: NA

CDR3nt: TGTGCCAGCAGCCTTAGCGGGAGTAGCTACGAGCAGTACTTC
CDR3aa: CASSLSGSSYEQYF
abundance: NA
j_gene: TRBJ2-7
v_gene: TRBV3-1/TRBV3-2
d_gene: TRBD2

CDR3nt: TGCGCCAGCAGCCAAGTCCAGACTAGCGGGTACGAGCAGTACTTC
CDR3aa: CASSQVQTSGYEQYF
abundance: NA
j_gene: TRBJ2-7
v_gene: TRBV4-3
d_gene: TRBD2

CDR3nt: TGTGCCAGCAGCTTAGGGTTGGCTAGCGGGGAGACCCAGTACTTC
CDR3aa: CASSLGLASGETQYF
abundance: NA
j_gene: TRBJ2-5
v_gene: TRBV11-2
d_gene: TRBD2

CDR3nt: TGTGCCTGGAGTGTAACCGCCCAGGGCATATATTTT
CDR3aa: CAWSVTAQGIYF
abundance: NA
j_gene: TRBJ1-3
v_gene: TRBV30
d_gene: NA

CDR3nt: TGTGCCAGCACTCCCGGGACAGAGAGCTCTGGGGCCAACGTCCTGACTTTC
CDR3aa: CASTPGTESSGANVLTF
abundance: few
j_gene: TRBJ2-6
v_gene: TRBV5-6
d_gene: TRBD1

CDR3nt: TGTGCCAGCATCCCGACACGGGGAGAGAACACCGGGGAGCTGTTTTTT
CDR3aa: CASIPTRGENTGELFF
abundance: NA
j_gene: TRBJ2-2
v_gene: TRBV6-2/TRBV6-3
d_gene: NA

CDR3nt: TGTGCCACCAGTGATTCGAGACAGGGGGGAGCCTACAATGAGCAGTTCTTC
CDR3aa: CATSDSRQGGAYNEQFF
abundance: few
j_gene: TRBJ2-1
v_gene: TRBV24-1
d_gene: TRBD1

CDR3nt: TGTGCCAGCAGCTCGGACAGGGCCCTTGGCTACACCTTC
CDR3aa: CASSSDRALGYTF
abundance: NA
j_gene: TRBJ1-2
v_gene: TRBV11-2
d_gene: TRBD1

CDR3nt: TGCGCCAGCAGCCAGCAAAGCGGGAGGGCCCACGAGCAGTACTTC
CDR3aa: CASSQQSGRAHEQYF
abundance: once
j_gene: TRBJ2-7
v_gene: TRBV5-1
d_gene: TRBD2

CDR3nt: TGTGCCACCAGCGGGACAGGGACTTCTGGAAACACCATATATTTT
CDR3aa: CATSGTGTSGNTIYF
abundance: many
j_gene: TRBJ1-3
v_gene: TRBV15
d_gene: TRBD1

CDR3nt: TGTGCCAGCAGTTCGGGACTAGCGGGAGGGGTCGGGGAGACCCAGTACTTC
CDR3aa: CASSSGLAGGVGETQYF
abundance: NA
j_gene: TRBJ2-5
v_gene: TRBV28
d_gene: TRBD2

CDR3nt: TGTGCCAGCACCATTGGGCTAGCGGGAGGGGAAGCAGATACGCAGTATTTT
CDR3aa: CASTIGLAGGEADTQYF
abundance: once
j_gene: TRBJ2-3
v_gene: TRBV9
d_gene: TRBD2

CDR3nt: TGTGCCAGCAGTTTACAGGGGGTTAAATTCTTC
CDR3aa: CASSLQGVKFF
abundance: NA
j_gene: TRBJ2-1
v_gene: TRBV27
d_gene: TRBD1

CDR3nt: TGTGCCACTCTCTCTGGCGCGGGAGTTGAGACCCAGTACTTC
CDR3aa: CATLSGAGVETQYF
abundance: NA
j_gene: TRBJ2-5
v_gene: TRBV10-3
d_gene: TRBD2

CDR3nt: TGTGCCAGCAGTTCCCCGGATCAGCCCCAGCATTTT
CDR3aa: CASSSPDQPQHF
abundance: NA
j_gene: TRBJ1-5
v_gene: TRBV6-5
d_gene: NA

CDR3nt: TGTGCCAGCTCACAGGCCGGGACAGGCGTCTATGGCTACACCTTC
CDR3aa: CASSQAGTGVYGYTF
abundance: NA
j_gene: TRBJ1-2
v_gene: TRBV18
d_gene: TRBD1

CDR3nt: TGTGCCAGCAAGAAGTCCCTCCTCGACAGCTATGGCTACACCTTC
CDR3aa: CASKKSLLDSYGYTF
abundance: once
j_gene: TRBJ1-2
v_gene: TRBV2
d_gene: NA

CDR3nt: TGTGCCAGCAGCTGGGGGGGGAGCTCCTACGAGCAGTACTTC
CDR3aa: CASSWGGSSYEQYF
abundance: NA
j_gene: TRBJ2-7
v_gene: TRBV28
d_gene: TRBD2

CDR3nt: TGTGCCACCAGCAGGGCGGGGCGATCGTACAATGAGCAGTTCTTC
CDR3aa: CATSRAGRSYNEQFF
abundance: NA
j_gene: TRBJ2-1
v_gene: TRBV15
d_gene: NA

CDR3nt: TGTGCCAGCAGCTTAGTTGCGTTAGAGCAGTTCTTC
CDR3aa: CASSLVALEQFF
abundance: NA
j_gene: TRBJ2-1
v_gene: TRBV7-2
d_gene: NA